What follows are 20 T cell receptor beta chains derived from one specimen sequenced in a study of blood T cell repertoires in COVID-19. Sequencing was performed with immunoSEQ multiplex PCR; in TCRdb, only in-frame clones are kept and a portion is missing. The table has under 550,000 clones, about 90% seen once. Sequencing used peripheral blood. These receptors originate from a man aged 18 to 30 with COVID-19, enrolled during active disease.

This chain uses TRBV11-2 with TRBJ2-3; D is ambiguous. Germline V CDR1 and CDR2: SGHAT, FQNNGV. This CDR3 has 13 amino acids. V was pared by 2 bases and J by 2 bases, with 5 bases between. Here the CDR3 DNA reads TGTGCCAGCAGCTTACCGTCCACAGATACGCAGTATTTT. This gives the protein CASSLPSTDTQYF. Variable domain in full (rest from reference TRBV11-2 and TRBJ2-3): EAGVAQSPRYKIIEKRQSVAFWCNPISGHATLYWYQQILGQGPKLLIQFQNNGVVDDSQLPKDRFSAERLKGVDSTLKIQPAKLEDSAVYLCASSLPSTDTQYFGPGTRLTVL.

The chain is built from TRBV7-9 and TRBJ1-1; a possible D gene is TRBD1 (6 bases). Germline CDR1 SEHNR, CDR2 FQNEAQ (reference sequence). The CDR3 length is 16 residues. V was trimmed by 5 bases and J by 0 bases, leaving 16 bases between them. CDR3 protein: CASSHRLDRMNTEAFF. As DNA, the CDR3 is TGTGCCAGCAGCCACCGATTAGACAGGATGAACACTGAAGCTTTCTTT.

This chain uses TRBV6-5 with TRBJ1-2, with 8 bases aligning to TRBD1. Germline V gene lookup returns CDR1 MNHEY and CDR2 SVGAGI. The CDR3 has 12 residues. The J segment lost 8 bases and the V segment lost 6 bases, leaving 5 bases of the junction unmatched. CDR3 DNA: TGTGCCAGCAGCTACGGACAGGGAGGCTACACCTTC. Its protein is CASSYGQGGYTF.

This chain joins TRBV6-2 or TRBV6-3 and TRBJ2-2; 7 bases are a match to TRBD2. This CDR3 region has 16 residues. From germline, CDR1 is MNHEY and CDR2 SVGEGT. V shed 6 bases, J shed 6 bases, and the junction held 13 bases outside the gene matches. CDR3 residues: CASSPQPGLLSGELFF. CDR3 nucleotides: TGTGCCAGCAGCCCTCAACCGGGACTACTGTCCGGGGAGCTGTTTTTT.

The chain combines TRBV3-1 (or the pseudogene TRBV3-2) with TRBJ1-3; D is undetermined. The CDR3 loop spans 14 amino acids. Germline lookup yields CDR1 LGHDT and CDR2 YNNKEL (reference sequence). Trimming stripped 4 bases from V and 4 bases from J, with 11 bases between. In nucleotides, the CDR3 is TGTGCCAGCAGCCGCTCCGATGGCGGAAACACCATATATTTT. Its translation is CASSRSDGGNTIYF.

The CDR3 DNA sequence: TGTGCCGCCCACCGGCCTCCTTACAGGGCTAACATTCAGTACTTC. Residues: CAAHRPPYRANIQYF. This chain uses TRBV10-3 with TRBJ2-4, with a possible D match to TRBD1 (6 bases). Germline V gene lookup returns CDR1 ENHRY and CDR2 SYGVKD. CDR3 length: 15 residues. V dropped 11 bases and J dropped 7 bases, with 24 bases sitting between them.

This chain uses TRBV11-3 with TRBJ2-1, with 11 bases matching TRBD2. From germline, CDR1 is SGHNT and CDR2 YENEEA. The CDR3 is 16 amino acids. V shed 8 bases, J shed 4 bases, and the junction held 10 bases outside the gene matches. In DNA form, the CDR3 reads TGTGCCAGCCGACTTTCGGCTAGCGGGGGGTACAATGAGCAGTTCTTC. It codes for CASRLSASGGYNEQFF.

CDR3 loop: CSAWTGNGYTF. CDR3 nucleotides: TGCAGCGCTTGGACAGGGAATGGCTACACCTTC. The chain links TRBV29-1 to TRBJ1-2; 8 bases match TRBD1. The CDR3 contains 11 residues. The V gene's germline CDR1 is SQVTM and CDR2 ANQGSEA. The ends lost 7 bases at V and 6 bases at J; junction bases unmatched: 4.

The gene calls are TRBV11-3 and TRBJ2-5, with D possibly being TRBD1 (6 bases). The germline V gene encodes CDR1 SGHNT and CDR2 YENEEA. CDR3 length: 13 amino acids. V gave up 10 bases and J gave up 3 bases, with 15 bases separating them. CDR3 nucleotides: TGTGCCACACAGACAGGACTCGAAGAGACCCAGTACTTC. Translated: CATQTGLEETQYF.

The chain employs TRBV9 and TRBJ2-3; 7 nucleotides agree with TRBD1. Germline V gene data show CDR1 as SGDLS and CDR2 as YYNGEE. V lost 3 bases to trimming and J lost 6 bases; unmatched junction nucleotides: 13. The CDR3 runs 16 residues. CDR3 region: CASSGVGRGYADTQYF. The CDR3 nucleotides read TGTGCCAGCAGCGGTGTGGGCAGGGGGTATGCTGATACGCAGTATTTT. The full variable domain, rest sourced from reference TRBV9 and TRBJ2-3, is DSGVTQTPKHLITATGQRVTLRCSPRSGDLSVYWYQQSLDQGLQFLIQYYNGEERAKGNILERFSAQQFPDLHSELNLSSLELGDSALYFCASSGVGRGYADTQYFGPGTRLTVL.

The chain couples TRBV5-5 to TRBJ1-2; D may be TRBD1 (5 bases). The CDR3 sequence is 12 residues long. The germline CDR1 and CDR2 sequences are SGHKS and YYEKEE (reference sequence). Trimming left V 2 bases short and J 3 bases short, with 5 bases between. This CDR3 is CASSLGDYGYTF. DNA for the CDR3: TGTGCCAGCAGCTTAGGGGACTATGGCTACACCTTC.

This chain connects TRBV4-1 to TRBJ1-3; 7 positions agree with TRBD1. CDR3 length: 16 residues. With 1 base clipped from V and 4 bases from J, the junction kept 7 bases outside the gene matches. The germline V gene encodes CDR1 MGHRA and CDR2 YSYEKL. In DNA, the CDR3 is TGCGCCAGCAGCCAAGTCCTGGCGACAGGGGGAAACACCATATATTTT. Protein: CASSQVLATGGNTIYF.

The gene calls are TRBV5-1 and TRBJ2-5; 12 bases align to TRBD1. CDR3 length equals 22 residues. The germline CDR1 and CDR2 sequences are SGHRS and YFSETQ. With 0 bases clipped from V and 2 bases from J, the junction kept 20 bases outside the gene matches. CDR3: CASSLAGTGGKVAGGHQETQYF. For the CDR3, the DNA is TGCGCCAGCAGCTTGGCCGGGACAGGGGGCAAGGTAGCGGGAGGCCATCAAGAGACCCAGTACTTC. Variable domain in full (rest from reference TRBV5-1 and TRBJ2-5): KAGVTQTPRYLIKTRGQQVTLSCSPISGHRSVSWYQQTPGQGLQFLFEYFSETQRNKGNFPGRFSGRQFSNSRSEMNVSTLELGDSALYLCASSLAGTGGKVAGGHQETQYFGPGTRLLVL.

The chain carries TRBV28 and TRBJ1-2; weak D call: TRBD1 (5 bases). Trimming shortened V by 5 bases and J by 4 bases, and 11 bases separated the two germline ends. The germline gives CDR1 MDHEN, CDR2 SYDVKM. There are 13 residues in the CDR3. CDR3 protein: CASSIGTSYGYTF. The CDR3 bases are TGTGCCAGCAGTATTGGGACTAGCTATGGCTACACCTTC.

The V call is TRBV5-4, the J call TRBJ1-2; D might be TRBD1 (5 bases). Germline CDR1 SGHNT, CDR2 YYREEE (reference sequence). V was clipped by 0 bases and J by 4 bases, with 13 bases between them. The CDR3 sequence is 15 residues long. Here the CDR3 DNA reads TGTGCCAGCAGCTTGGCCGGCAGGGATAGCTATGGCTACACCTTC. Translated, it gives CASSLAGRDSYGYTF.

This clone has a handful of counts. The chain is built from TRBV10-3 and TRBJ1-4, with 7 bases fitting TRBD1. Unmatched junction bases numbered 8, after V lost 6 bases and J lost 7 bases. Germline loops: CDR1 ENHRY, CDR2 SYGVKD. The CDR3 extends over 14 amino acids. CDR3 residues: CAISEDSGGEKLFF. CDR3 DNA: TGTGCCATCAGCGAGGACTCAGGGGGTGAAAAACTGTTTTTT.

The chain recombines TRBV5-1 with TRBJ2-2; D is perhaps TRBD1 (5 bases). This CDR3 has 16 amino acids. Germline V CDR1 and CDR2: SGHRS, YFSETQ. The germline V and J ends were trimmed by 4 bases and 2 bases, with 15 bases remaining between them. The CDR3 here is CASSEASGPNTGELFF. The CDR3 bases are TGCGCCAGCAGCGAGGCCTCAGGGCCAAACACCGGGGAGCTGTTTTTT.

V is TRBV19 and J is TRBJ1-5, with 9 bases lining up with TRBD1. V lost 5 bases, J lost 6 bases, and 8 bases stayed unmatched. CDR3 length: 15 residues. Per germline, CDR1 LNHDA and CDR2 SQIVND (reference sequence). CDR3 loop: CASSPRTGGGQPQHF. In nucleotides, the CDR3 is TGTGCCAGTAGTCCAAGAACAGGGGGCGGTCAGCCCCAGCATTTT.

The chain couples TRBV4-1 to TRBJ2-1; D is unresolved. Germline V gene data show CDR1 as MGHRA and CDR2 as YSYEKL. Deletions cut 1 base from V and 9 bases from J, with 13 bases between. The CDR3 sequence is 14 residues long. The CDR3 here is CASSQVSVSPEQFF. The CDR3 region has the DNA TGCGCCAGCAGCCAAGTCTCTGTGTCCCCTGAGCAGTTCTTC.

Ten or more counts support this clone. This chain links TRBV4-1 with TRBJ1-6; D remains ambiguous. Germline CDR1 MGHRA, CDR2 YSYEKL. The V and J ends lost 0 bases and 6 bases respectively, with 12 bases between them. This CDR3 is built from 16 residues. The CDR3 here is CASSQDVQILNSPLHF. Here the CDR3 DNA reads TGCGCCAGCAGCCAAGATGTACAGATCCTTAATTCACCCCTCCACTTT.